This entry describes one T cell receptor (beta chain). The data were obtained in a study of blood T cell repertoires in COVID-19. Authors' methods: Amplifying reference gene primers gave estimates of nucleated cell counts. Profiled with immunoSEQ multiplex PCR; TCRdb holds only in-frame clones, not every one. Clone size and V and J calls were adopted from that table, with D and trimming inferred from the DNA. Here the sample spans about 150,000 clones, roughly four fifths being singletons. Germline CDR1 reads SGHRS; CDR2 reads YFSETQ. CDR3 size: 16 residues. Trimming shortened V by 0 bases and J by 5 bases, and 12 bases separated the two germline ends.

The sequence derives from a woman aged 60-70 years with acute or convalescent COVID-19. Sequences were obtained from peripheral blood. The chain recombines TRBV5-1 with TRBJ1-6; the D gene is possibly TRBD1 (6 bases). CDR3 sequence reads: CASSLGGQGNNSPLHF. CDR3 DNA sequence: TGCGCCAGCAGCTTGGGGGGCCAGGGGAATAATTCACCCCTCCACTTT. The complete variable domain, with remaining parts taken from reference TRBV5-1 and TRBJ1-6, reads KAGVTQTPRYLIKTRGQQVTLSCSPISGHRSVSWYQQTPGQGLQFLFEYFSETQRNKGNFPGRFSGRQFSNSRSEMNVSTLELGDSALYLCASSLGGQGNNSPLHFGNGTRLTVT.